The 14 T cell receptor beta chains given below trace back to one sample, sequenced in a study of metastatic and nonmetastatic thyroid tumors. Each patient came to thyroid surgery without any prior treatment (of any kind). TCRdb re-called clones via MiXCR from the PCR reads. Of about 48,000 clones in the sample, approximately 20% are singletons; the top ten hold under 4%. Sequencing was performed on blood. The receptors come from a male donor with papillary thyroid cancer or a benign thyroid nodule (not recorded which). Some clones in this sample may be carry-over from other donors' samples.

This clone was recorded at least ten times. The chain carries TRBV29-1 and TRBJ2-1; D gene unclear. The CDR3 spans 13 residues. The V gene's germline CDR1 is SQVTM and CDR2 ANQGSEA. V gave up 4 bases and J gave up 0 bases, with 7 bases separating them. CDR3 in DNA: TGCAGCGTTGTACAGAGCTCCTACAATGAGCAGTTCTTC. It codes for CSVVQSSYNEQFF.

This clone was picked up many times. This CDR3 is also generated by other DNA sequences in the sample. The rearrangement uses TRBV11-1 and TRBJ2-3; TRBD1 might be the D (6 bases). From germline, CDR1 is SGHAT and CDR2 FQDESV (reference sequence). The V and J ends lost 5 bases and 2 bases respectively, with 14 bases between them. This CDR3 contains 15 residues. CDR3 region: CASSHRDIDTDTQYF. Here the CDR3 DNA reads TGTGCCAGCAGCCACCGGGACATAGACACAGATACGCAGTATTTT.

This chain uses TRBV20-1 with TRBJ1-2; no firm D call. The CDR3 loop spans 14 amino acids. V lost 8 bases, J lost 4 bases, and 20 bases lay in between. Looked up from germline, CDR1 is DFQATT and CDR2 is SNEGSKA (reference sequence). The CDR3 protein is CSSKIMGAFYGYTF. DNA for the CDR3: TGCAGTTCAAAAATCATGGGCGCCTTCTATGGCTACACCTTC.

The chain links TRBV3-1 to TRBJ1-1; D not certain. CDR1 and CDR2 (germline): LGHDT, YNNKEL (reference sequence). This CDR3 comprises 17 residues. Trimming removed 4 bases at V and 0 bases at J, with 18 bases between. The CDR3 DNA reads TGTGCCAGCAGCCCTTCGGTATGGGGATTCATGAACACTGAAGCTTTCTTT. It encodes CASSPSVWGFMNTEAFF.

The chain carries TRBV30 and TRBJ2-3; D is perhaps TRBD1 (5 bases). The CDR3 is 16 residues long. Trimming removed 0 bases at V and 3 bases at J, with 16 bases between. Germline CDR1 and CDR2: GTSNPN and SVGIG (reference sequence). CDR3 DNA: TGTGCCTGGAGTGTGGGGCGTGACCCGAGGACAGATACGCAGTATTTT. As protein: CAWSVGRDPRTDTQYF.

The chain is built from TRBV3-1 and TRBJ1-5; D is unresolved. The CDR3 has 12 residues. Trimming took off 0 bases at V and 7 bases at J, with 4 bases between the two ends. Germline values: CDR1 LGHDT, CDR2 YNNKEL (reference sequence). The CDR3: CASSQDGQPQHF. The DNA of the CDR3 is TGTGCCAGCAGCCAAGATGGGCAGCCCCAGCATTTT.

In this sample, this clone turned up many times. CDR3 loop: CASSDYGTGYQETQYF. The DNA of the CDR3 is TGTGCCAGCAGTGATTACGGGACAGGCTACCAAGAGACCCAGTACTTC. The gene calls are TRBV6-1 and TRBJ2-5; 8 nucleotides match TRBD1. Trimming took 3 bases from V and 0 from J; bases not matched to a gene: 6. The CDR3 consists of 16 residues. Germline CDR1 and CDR2: MNHNS and SASEGT.

This clone has a count of ten or more. The chain carries TRBV6-1 and TRBJ2-6; 12 bases fit TRBD1. Unmatched junction bases numbered 6, after V lost 5 bases and J lost 4 bases. Germline CDR1 and CDR2: MNHNS and SASEGT. This CDR3 region has 17 residues. The CDR3 here is CASSPGQGAGGANVLTF. The CDR3 coding sequence is TGTGCCAGCAGTCCGGGACAGGGGGCTGGAGGGGCCAACGTCCTGACTTTC.

This clone appeared a few times. The genes are TRBV6-1 and TRBJ2-7; D is unresolved. The V and J ends lost 3 bases and 2 bases respectively, with 11 bases between them. Germline V gene sequence: CDR1 MNHNS, CDR2 SASEGT. The CDR3 has 14 amino acids. The CDR3 is CASSDGVSAYEQYF. In DNA, the CDR3 is TGTGCCAGCAGTGATGGGGTATCTGCCTACGAGCAGTACTTC.

This clone appeared many times. This sequence joins TRBV28 and TRBJ2-2; weak D call: TRBD1 (6 bases). The V gene lost 6 bases and the J gene lost 1 base, with 9 bases spanning the gap. The CDR3 spans 14 residues. Germline V gene lookup returns CDR1 MDHEN and CDR2 SYDVKM. CDR3 DNA: TGTGCCAGCAGCATAGGGGGGAACACCGGGGAGCTGTTTTTT. Its translation: CASSIGGNTGELFF.

V usage is TRBV20-1 and J usage is TRBJ1-1; a possible D gene is TRBD1 (6 bases). CDR3 size: 13 residues. Germline CDR1 is DFQATT and CDR2 is SNEGSKA (reference sequence). Trimming pared 1 base from V and 8 bases from J, leaving 14 bases between. CDR3 coding DNA: TGCAGTGCTAGAGTTCAGGACCAGGGGGAAGCTTTCTTT. This sequence encodes CSARVQDQGEAFF.

This clone was seen many times. The rearrangement joins TRBV6-1 to TRBJ1-6; 10 bases match TRBD1. After removal of 6 bases from V and 10 bases from J, the junction contained 6 bases not matched to a gene. The CDR3 spans 14 residues. Germline V gene sequence: CDR1 MNHNS, CDR2 SASEGT. CDR3 bases: TGTGCCAGCAGACGGACAGGGGGTCAATCACCCCTCCACTTT. This gives the protein CASRRTGGQSPLHF.

This clone was found many times. The genes are TRBV9 and TRBJ1-1; weak D call: TRBD1 (5 bases). The length of the CDR3 is 15 residues. The germline V gene encodes CDR1 SGDLS and CDR2 YYNGEE. V lost 4 bases and J 0 bases, leaving 13 bases between the germline ends. The CDR3 reads CASSPGAVMNTEAFF. The CDR3 nucleotides are TGTGCCAGCAGCCCTGGGGCAGTCATGAACACTGAAGCTTTCTTT.

The chain employs TRBV3-1 and TRBJ2-3, with D perhaps TRBD2 (6 bases). The CDR3 has 17 residues. In germline, CDR1 is LGHDT, CDR2 YNNKEL (reference sequence). V dropped 0 bases and J dropped 1 base, with 14 bases sitting between them. The CDR3 DNA is TGTGCCAGCAGCCAAGAATACCGGGAGACGCGCACAGATACGCAGTATTTT. Translation: CASSQEYRETRTDTQYF.